This T cell receptor (beta chain) was recorded in a study of glioma-infiltrating T cells. Study-wide context: Low-grade gliomas were grade II; glioblastomas were grade IV at initial diagnosis. Glioma patients had dexamethasone for six or fewer days before surgery.

TCR alpha and beta CDR3 regions were amplified from RNA using iRepertoire nested multiplex PCR. TCRdb analysed the multiplex PCR reads with MiXCR anew, one entry per CDR3 protein. The sample comprises more than 350,000 distinct CDR3 sequences, approximately 42% of which are singletons, and more than 10% rests with the top ten. Trimming pared 0 bases from V and 10 bases from J, leaving 7 bases between. CDR1 and CDR2 from the germline V gene are DFQATT and SNEGSKA (reference sequence). The CDR3 runs to 11 residues. The sample consisted of glioma tissue, nonneoplastic brain tissue, or PBMCs (not recorded which). This sequence joins TRBV20-1 and TRBJ2-1, with D unclear. This TCR came from a human donor with low-grade glioma or glioblastoma, undergoing nonglioma brain surgery, or in good health (not recorded which). The CDR3 sequence: CSARDRSEQFF. The CDR3 bases are TGCAGTGCTAGAGATCGGAGCGAGCAGTTCTTC.